This T cell receptor beta chain came from a study of shared clonotypes between healthy human individuals. Turning to this clone: Distinct nucleotide sequences in the sample also encode this CDR3.

CDR1 is KGHSH and CDR2 is LQKENI in the germline V gene. Trimming took off 3 bases at V and 2 bases at J, with 10 bases between the two ends. This CDR3 comprises 14 residues. Sequenced by immunoSEQ multiplex PCR; TCRdb stores in-frame clones only, minus some. The table shows a few million clones, with roughly nine tenths occurring only once. The sequenced sample was naive CD4+ T cells sorted from blood. As to subset: CD45RA+ positively selected. This chain links TRBV18 with TRBJ2-5, with D uncertain. The receptor was isolated from a man younger than 35 in good health. CDR3 sequence: CASSPGRAQETQYF. In nucleotides, the CDR3 is TGTGCCAGCTCACCTGGACGGGCGCAAGAGACCCAGTACTTC.